The clone carrying this TCR beta chain has a count of ten or more. This record comes from a study of T cells in Graves' hyperthyroidism and ophthalmopathy. TCR beta CDR3 sequences were amplified from RNA transcripts. First-round RT-PCR with HTBI primers amplified the TCR CDR3 region. TCRdb fed the multiplex PCR reads into MiXCR, producing one record per CDR3 protein. The sample includes about 480,000 distinct CDR3 sequences, less than 25% of them seen just once. The V end lost 7 bases, the J end lost 0 bases, and 13 bases lay between the germline ends. From germline, CDR1 is GTSNPN and CDR2 SVGIG (reference sequence). This CDR3 has 14 residues.

This receptor was obtained from a woman in her thirties with Graves' ophthalmopathy. The gene calls are TRBV30 and TRBJ1-3, with D possibly matching TRBD1 (5 bases). Material for sequencing was blood. The CDR3: CASPGRGSGNTIYF. Written as DNA, the CDR3 is TGTGCCTCCCCCGGTAGGGGCTCTGGAAACACCATATATTTT. The full variable domain, completed using reference TRBV30 and TRBJ1-3, is SQTIHQWPATLVQPVGSPLSLECTVEGTSNPNLYWYRQAAGRGLQLLFYSVGIGQISSEVPQNLSASRPQDRQFILSSKKLLLSDSGFYLCASPGRGSGNTIYFGEGSWLTVV.